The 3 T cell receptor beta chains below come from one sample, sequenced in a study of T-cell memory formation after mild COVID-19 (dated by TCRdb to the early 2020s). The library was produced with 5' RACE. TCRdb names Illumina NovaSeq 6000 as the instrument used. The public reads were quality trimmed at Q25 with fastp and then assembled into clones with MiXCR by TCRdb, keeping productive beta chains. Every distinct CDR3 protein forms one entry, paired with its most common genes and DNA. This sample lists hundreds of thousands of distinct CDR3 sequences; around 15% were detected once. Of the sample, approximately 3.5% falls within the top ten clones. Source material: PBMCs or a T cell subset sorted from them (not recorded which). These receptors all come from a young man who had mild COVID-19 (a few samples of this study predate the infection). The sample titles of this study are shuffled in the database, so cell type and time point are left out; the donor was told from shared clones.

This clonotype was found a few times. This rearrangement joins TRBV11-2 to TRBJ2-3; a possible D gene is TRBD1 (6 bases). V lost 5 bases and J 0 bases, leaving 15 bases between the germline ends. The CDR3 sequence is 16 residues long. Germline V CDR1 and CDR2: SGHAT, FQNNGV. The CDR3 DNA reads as TGTGCCAGCAGCACAGCTTGGGGGCCTAGCACAGATACGCAGTATTTT. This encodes CASSTAWGPSTDTQYF.

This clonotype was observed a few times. The CDR3 DNA sequence: TGCAGCGTTGGGGACGGATCACTTAGCAATCAGCCCCAGCATTTT. Protein: CSVGDGSLSNQPQHF. The chain links TRBV29-1 to TRBJ1-5, with D perhaps matching TRBD1 (5 bases). In germline, CDR1 is SQVTM, CDR2 ANQGSEA. V lost 4 bases to trimming and J lost 0 bases, with 13 bases between them. This CDR3 spans 15 amino acids.

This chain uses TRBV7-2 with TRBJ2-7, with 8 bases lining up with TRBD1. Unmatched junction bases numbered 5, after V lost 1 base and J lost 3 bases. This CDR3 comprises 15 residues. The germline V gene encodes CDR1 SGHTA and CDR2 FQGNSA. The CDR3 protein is CASSLVGQAYYEQYF. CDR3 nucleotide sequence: TGTGCCAGCAGCTTAGTGGGACAGGCGTACTACGAGCAGTACTTC.